This T cell receptor (beta chain) derives from a study of cytomegalovirus exposure and HLA in healthy donors. The study's findings and limits: Diagnosis of cytomegalovirus status made by the classifier reportedly showed high specificity and sensitivity.

In the case of this clone: Its specificity is unknown.

The assay was immunoSEQ multiplex PCR, and TCRdb's table has in-frame clones only and misses some. The data hold 55,000 to 70,000 clones, with about 91% observed a single time. These donors were members of the approximately 110-subject validation cohort, a group separate from the approximately 640-subject first cohort. The CDR3 is 15 amino acids. The V gene end was trimmed by 0 bases and the J gene end by 6 bases; junction bases not matched to a gene: 2. The germline V gene encodes CDR1 LGHNA and CDR2 YSLEER. The sequenced material came from PBMCs. V usage is TRBV4-3 and J usage is TRBJ2-3; 11 bases map to TRBD2. The clonotype originates from a woman aged 25 to 39 in good health and CMV-seronegative. For the CDR3, the DNA is TGCGCCAGCAGCCAAGAGGTAGCGGGAGGGGATACGCAGTATTTT. Encoded protein: CASSQEVAGGDTQYF.